What follows describes a single T cell receptor beta chain. The antigen this receptor binds is unknown. The input lacks base qualities; no much larger clone sits a single base away. The sample's time point label, decoded: sample from a COVID-19-recovered individual after infection. Donors were patients who had recovered from mild-to-severe COVID-19. Memory T cell samples that were not cultured were sequenced immediately after ex vivo isolation. From peripheral blood mononuclear cells, the researchers isolated CD4+ total memory, central memory, effector memory and circulating T follicular helper cells. This record belongs to a study of CD4 T cell repertoires in COVID-19 (TCRdb year 2021). Turning to the overall study: For cross-reactivity analysis, CFSE-low cells were expanded with IL-2 for roughly ten days, then relabeled and restimulated with spike proteins from other coronaviruses. TCR Vbeta repertoire analysis of SARS-CoV-2-reactive T cells was conducted at the subset level in a few recovered individuals. The study characterized naturally processed CD4+ T cell responses to SARS-CoV-2 spike and nucleoprotein in COVID-19-recovered individuals, using TCR Vbeta sequencing to assess clonal composition.

Libraries were made using the immunoSEQ multiplex PCR assay. The authors processed their data as follows. Repertoire overlap between subsets was quantified using the Chao-Jaccard similarity index and counts of shared clonotypes. TCRdb limited this immuneACCESS table to in-frame rearrangements with V and J called. A share of clones is missing; checked studies link under half to unresolved V genes, and the rest is unexplained. That table is the source of V, J and clone size, and D and trimming were worked out from the DNA. Recorded for this sample are 60,000 to 90,000 clones; approximately 83% of them occurred a single time. Approximately 0.6% of the sample is in the top ten clones. Study-wide conclusions, independent of this receptor: Between about 7 and 25% of SARS-CoV-2 clonotypes were also detected in secondary cultures stimulated with SARS-CoV and/or HKU1 spike, a finding consistent with cross-reactivity. Several of the most expanded SARS-CoV-2-reactive clonotypes were shared between two or all three memory subsets, suggesting intraclonal diversification.

This clonotype was sampled from a human donor who had COVID-19. The sequenced sample was CD4+ T cells from peripheral blood, obtained after recovery from COVID-19.

The CDR3 has the sequence CASSPGGREANVLTF. The DNA sequence follows: TGTGCCAGCAGCCCCGGGGGGCGTGAGGCCAACGTCCTGACTTTC. This chain is built from TRBV11-3 and TRBJ2-6; tentative D gene TRBD2, with 7 bases matching. The junction shows trimming of 5 bases on V and 6 bases on J, plus 14 bases between the germline ends. The germline V gene supplies CDR1 SGHNT and CDR2 YENEEA. From the cysteine through the phenylalanine, the CDR3 covers 15 amino acids. Only the CDR3 region is kept as DNA, spanning 45 bases read in frame from base 1.